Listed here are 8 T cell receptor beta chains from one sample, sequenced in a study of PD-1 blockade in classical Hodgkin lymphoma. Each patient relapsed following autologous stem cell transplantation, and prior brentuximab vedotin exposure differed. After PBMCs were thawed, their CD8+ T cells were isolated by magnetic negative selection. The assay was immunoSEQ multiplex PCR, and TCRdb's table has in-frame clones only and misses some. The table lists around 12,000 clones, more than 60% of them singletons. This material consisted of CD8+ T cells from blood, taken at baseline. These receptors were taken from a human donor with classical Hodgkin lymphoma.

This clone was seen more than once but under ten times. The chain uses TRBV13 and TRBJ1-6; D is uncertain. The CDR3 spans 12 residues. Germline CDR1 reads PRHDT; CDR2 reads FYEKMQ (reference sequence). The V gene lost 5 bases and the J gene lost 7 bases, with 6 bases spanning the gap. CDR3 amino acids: CASSDENSPLHF. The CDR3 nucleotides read TGTGCCAGCAGCGACGAAAATTCACCCCTCCACTTT.

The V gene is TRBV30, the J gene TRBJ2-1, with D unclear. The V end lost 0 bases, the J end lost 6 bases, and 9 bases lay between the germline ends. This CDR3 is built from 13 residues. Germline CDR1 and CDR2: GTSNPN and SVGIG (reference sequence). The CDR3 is CAWSVGHSNEQFF. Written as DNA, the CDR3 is TGTGCCTGGAGTGTGGGTCACTCCAATGAGCAGTTCTTC. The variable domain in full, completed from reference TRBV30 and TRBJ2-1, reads SQTIHQWPATLVQPVGSPLSLECTVEGTSNPNLYWYRQAAGRGLQLLFYSVGIGQISSEVPQNLSASRPQDRQFILSSKKLLLSDSGFYLCAWSVGHSNEQFFGPGTRLTVL.

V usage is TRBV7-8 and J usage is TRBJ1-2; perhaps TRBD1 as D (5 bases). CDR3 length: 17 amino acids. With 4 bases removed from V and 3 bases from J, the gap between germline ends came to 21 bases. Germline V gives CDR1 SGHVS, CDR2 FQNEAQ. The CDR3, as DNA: TGTGCCAGCAGCTCGAGCTCCTCCGGGACTGGCGACTATGGCTACACCTTC. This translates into CASSSSSSGTGDYGYTF.

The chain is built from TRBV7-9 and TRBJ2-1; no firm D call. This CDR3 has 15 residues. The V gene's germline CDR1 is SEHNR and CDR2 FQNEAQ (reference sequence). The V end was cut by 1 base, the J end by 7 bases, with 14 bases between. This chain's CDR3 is CASSLENSEENEQFF. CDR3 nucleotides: TGTGCCAGCAGCTTAGAAAACTCAGAAGAAAATGAGCAGTTCTTC.

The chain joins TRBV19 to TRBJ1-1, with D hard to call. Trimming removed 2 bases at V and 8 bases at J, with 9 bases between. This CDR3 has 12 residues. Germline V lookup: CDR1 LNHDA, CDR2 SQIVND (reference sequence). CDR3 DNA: TGTGCCAGTAGTATACTGGGAGGCGAAGCTTTCTTT. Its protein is CASSILGGEAFF.

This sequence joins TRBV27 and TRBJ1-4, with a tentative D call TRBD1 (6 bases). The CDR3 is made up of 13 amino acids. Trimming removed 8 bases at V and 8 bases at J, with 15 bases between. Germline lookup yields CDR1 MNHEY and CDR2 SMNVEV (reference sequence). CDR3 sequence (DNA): TGTGCCAGCGCCTGGGGGGCAAAGGAAAAACTGTTTTTT. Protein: CASAWGAKEKLFF.

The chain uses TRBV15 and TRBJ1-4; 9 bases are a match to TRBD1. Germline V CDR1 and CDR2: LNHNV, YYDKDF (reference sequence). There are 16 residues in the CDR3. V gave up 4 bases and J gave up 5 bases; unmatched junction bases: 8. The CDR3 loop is CATSTRTGQGNEKLFF. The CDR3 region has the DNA TGTGCCACCAGCACCCGGACGGGACAGGGAAATGAAAAACTGTTTTTT.

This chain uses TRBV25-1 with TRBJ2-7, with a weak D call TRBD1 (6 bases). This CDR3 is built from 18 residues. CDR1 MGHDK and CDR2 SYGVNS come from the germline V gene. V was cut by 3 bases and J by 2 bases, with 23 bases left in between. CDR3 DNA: TGTGCCAGCAGTGATCCGGTACTCGACAGGACCCAGACCTACGAGCAGTACTTC. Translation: CASSDPVLDRTQTYEQYF.